These T cell receptor beta chains were read from a single sample in a study of blood T cells in healthy people across ages. A single record per CDR3 protein comes from TCRdb applying MiXCR to the 5' RACE reads. The data contain approximately 1.5 million distinct CDR3 sequences, 34% of them singletons. Sequencing was performed on blood. Source of these receptors: a woman in her 30s in good health. Both conserved end residues are part of each CDR3.

cdr3_aa	v_call
CASTPPSGSYVVDTQYF	TRBV12-3/TRBV12-4
CASTARRDGYTF	TRBV28
CSDMVKGTQYF	TRBV20-1
CASSRIGGGSYNEQFF	TRBV4-1
CSVVAGAETQYF	TRBV29-1
CSARTGAMNTEAFF	TRBV20-1
CASSQVHIIQGAYEQYF	TRBV4-1
CASSSPLEAGVGEQYF	TRBV7-7
CASSLDGPGTTIHYNEQFF	TRBV7-2
CASRSTGVNIQYF	TRBV12-3/TRBV12-4
CASKTGGANSYEQYF	TRBV27
CASSFSMTGGGSYEQYF	TRBV7-2
CASSYIAGVNEQFF	TRBV7-8
CASSVEAGRGQSYF	TRBV9
CASSVDAGHHNEQFF	TRBV9
CASTREGETQYF	TRBV6-1
CASSVEGVEKLFF	TRBV5-1
CASSTRLAGVTDTQYF	TRBV7-9
CASSELTLNYGYTF	TRBV6-4
CASSLAGGSIETQYF	TRBV7-2
CASSLDGQGYNEQFF	TRBV5-1
CASSLTQGGGYTF	TRBV7-3
CATSENGRARQFF	TRBV24-1
CASSRAGQATSGRAEQYF	TRBV6-1
CASSLVSQHYEQYF	TRBV2
CASSKGRRKWTGNTIYF	TRBV21-1
CATSRVMRGMYNEQFF	TRBV15
CASSLAQGSYTEAFF	TRBV7-9
CASEPARGNYLNYGYTF	TRBV2
CSVAESVYEQYF	TRBV20-1
CASNPYLGNEQYF	TRBV2